The 9 T cell receptor beta chains listed next were all sequenced from one sample in a study of blood T cells in healthy people across ages. Alongside a J-beta primer mix, a sample-barcoded 5' primer served in a second PCR lasting 7 to 11 cycles. TCRdb called the 5' RACE reads again in MiXCR, with one record for every CDR3 protein. The data show over a million distinct CDR3 sequences, 45% seen once. The sample was blood. These TCRs come from a woman aged 60-75 years in good health.

The genes are TRBV7-2 and TRBJ2-3, with D possibly matching TRBD2 (6 bases). The CDR3 spans 14 residues. Per germline, CDR1 SGHTA and CDR2 FQGNSA. V shed 2 bases and J shed 6 bases, with 12 bases lying between them. CDR3 sequence reads: CASSLLRAGDTQYF. In nucleotides, the CDR3 is TGTGCCAGCAGCTTACTGAGGGCGGGGGATACGCAGTATTTT. The variable domain in full, with the rest retrieved from reference TRBV7-2 and TRBJ2-3, is GAGVSQSPSNKVTEKGKDVELRCDPISGHTALYWYRQSLGQGLEFLIYFQGNSAPDKSGLPSDRFSAERTGGSVSTLTIQRTQQEDSAVYLCASSLLRAGDTQYFGPGTRLTVL.

For the CDR3, the DNA is TGCGCCAGCAGTGGGCCGGGACTAGCGGGAGGGCTCCGTGGAAACATTCAGTACTTC. Encoded protein: CASSGPGLAGGLRGNIQYF. The chain links TRBV4-1 to TRBJ2-5; TRBD2 matches at 16 bases. The end of the DNA aligns better with TRBJ2-4, so the J call may be wrong. The CDR3 runs to 19 residues. Germline V CDR1 and CDR2: MGHRA, YSYEKL.

The chain uses TRBV2 and TRBJ2-1, with 9 positions matching TRBD2. The CDR3 has 14 residues. Trimming at V came to 7 bases and at J to 8 bases, leaving 9 bases not matched to a gene. Germline lookup yields CDR1 SNHLY and CDR2 FYNNEI. CDR3 region: CASIGGRGQDEQFF. DNA for the CDR3: TGTGCCAGCATTGGCGGGAGGGGCCAGGATGAGCAGTTCTTC. Variable domain in full (rest from reference TRBV2 and TRBJ2-1): EPEVTQTPSHQVTQMGQEVILRCVPISNHLYFYWYRQILGQKVEFLVSFYNNEISEKSEIFDDQFSVERPDGSNFTLKIRSTKLEDSAMYFCASIGGRGQDEQFFGPGTRLTVL.

This clonotype was seen only a few times. The chain employs TRBV27 and TRBJ2-1; D perhaps matches TRBD1 (5 bases). Germline V lookup: CDR1 MNHEY, CDR2 SMNVEV (reference sequence). This CDR3 is built from 12 residues. V was shortened by 5 bases and J by 12 bases, with 14 bases between the two germline ends. CDR3 residues: CASSGDGQGQFF. In nucleotides, the CDR3 is TGTGCCAGCAGTGGTGATGGGCAGGGGCAGTTCTTC.

This sequence joins TRBV2 and TRBJ2-1; 16 nucleotides match TRBD2. The CDR3 has 17 amino acids. V was clipped by 6 bases and J by 2 bases; unmatched bases: 4. CDR1 is SNHLY and CDR2 is FYNNEI in the germline V gene. CDR3 DNA: TGTGCCAGCAGAGCCGGGACTAGCGGGAGGGCCTACAATGAGCAGTTCTTC. It specifies CASRAGTSGRAYNEQFF. The full variable domain, with the rest looked up from reference TRBV2 and TRBJ2-1, is EPEVTQTPSHQVTQMGQEVILRCVPISNHLYFYWYRQILGQKVEFLVSFYNNEISEKSEIFDDQFSVERPDGSNFTLKIRSTKLEDSAMYFCASRAGTSGRAYNEQFFGPGTRLTVL.

In this sample, this clonotype turned up a few times. This chain uses TRBV7-2 with TRBJ2-5, with TRBD1 identical over 7 bases. This CDR3 has 13 residues. The trim removed 5 bases at V and 11 bases at J, leaving 11 bases unmatched. The V gene's germline CDR1 is SGHTA and CDR2 FQGNSA. In nucleotides, the CDR3 is TGTGCCAGCAGCCCCCAACAGGGGTGGGAGCAGTACTTC. Its translation is CASSPQQGWEQYF.

CDR3 in DNA: TGCAGTGCTCCCGACCTAGCGGGAGCGACAGATACGCAGTATTTT. Translated, it gives CSAPDLAGATDTQYF. The V gene is TRBV20-1, the J gene TRBJ2-3; 10 bases are a match to TRBD2. This CDR3 comprises 15 residues. With V trimmed by 5 bases and J by 3 bases, 8 bases remained unmatched. Germline V gene lookup returns CDR1 DFQATT and CDR2 SNEGSKA (reference sequence).

At least ten counts were recorded for this clonotype. The chain carries TRBV10-3 and TRBJ2-1; 11 nucleotides match TRBD2. Per germline, CDR1 ENHRY and CDR2 SYGVKD. Germline trimming cut 6 bases from V and 5 bases from J; bases unmatched to any gene: 9. The CDR3 is made up of 16 amino acids. CDR3 region: CAIRPGTSGPNNEQFF. The CDR3 bases are TGTGCCATCAGGCCAGGGACTAGCGGACCCAACAATGAGCAGTTCTTC.

This chain uses TRBV6-6 with TRBJ2-5; D is perhaps TRBD1 or TRBD2 (5 bases each). The CDR3 spans 16 residues. Trimming stripped 5 bases from V and 4 bases from J, with 20 bases between. The germline gives CDR1 MNHNY, CDR2 SVGAGI (reference sequence). The DNA for the CDR3 is TGTGCCAGCAGTCGTTCGGGACGAGCGAGATCAGAGACCCAGTACTTC. Translation: CASSRSGRARSETQYF.